This T cell receptor beta chain emerged from a study of spatial heterogeneity in lung cancer. Study overall: The donors were 55 to 80 patients with non-small cell lung cancer that was early-stage and untreated. Sequence detection consistently recorded a greater number of beta-chain than alpha-chain sequences. Where they were available, follow-up PBMC samples were sequenced, at a median of around 2 years after resection.

As to time point: blood at routine non-recurrence follow-up after resection. The sequenced material consisted of unsorted whole RNA from tumor, nontumor lung or frozen PBMC. Germline V gene sequence: CDR1 DFQATT, CDR2 SNEGSKA (reference sequence). The CDR3 consists of 13 residues. The study tagged each TCR cDNA molecule with a unique molecular identifier. TCRdb fed the 5' RACE reads into MiXCR, producing one record per CDR3 protein. The sample lists about 120,000 distinct CDR3 sequences; 12% were seen once. Sequencing was performed on PBMCs, taken at follow-up. The TCR originated in a male donor with early-stage non-small cell lung cancer. V and J are TRBV20-1 and TRBJ2-1; D possibly corresponds to TRBD2 (5 bases). CDR3 in DNA: TGCAGGACTGCCGAGGGCTCCTACAATGAGCAGTTCTTC. As protein: CRTAEGSYNEQFF.